This T cell receptor beta chain appears in the sequencing data of a study of cytomegalovirus exposure and HLA in healthy donors. This CDR3 spans 14 amino acids. Germline V gene data show CDR1 as MNHEY and CDR2 as SVGAGI. V shed 0 bases and J shed 8 bases, with 10 bases lying between them. The PCR was carried out with 60 Vbeta primers and 13 Jbeta primers. The protocol was immunoSEQ multiplex PCR, while the TCRdb copy is restricted to in-frame clones and leaves out a portion. The table records 100,000 to 150,000 clones, 75% to 80% of them present only once. This TCR was sampled from a woman in her sixties or seventies in good health and CMV-seronegative. Sequencing was performed on PBMCs. The gene calls are TRBV6-5 and TRBJ2-2; D not resolved. The CDR3 is CASSYSTGRGELFF. CDR3 in DNA: TGTGCCAGCAGTTACTCGACTGGTAGAGGGGAGCTGTTTTTT.